Below, 20 T cell receptor beta chains from the same sample are listed, as sequenced in a study of CD8 T cells in ankylosing spondylitis. MiXCR, applied by TCRdb to the 5' RACE reads, yields one record per CDR3 protein. Counted here are 200,000 to 300,000 distinct CDR3 sequences, 9.5% to 12% occurring once; the ten biggest clones make up 6% to 7.5%. The sequencing input was blood, either unsorted or a sorted T cell fraction (not recorded which). The receptors come from a male donor with ankylosing spondylitis or in good health (not recorded which).

This clonotype showed up many times. The V and J genes are TRBV12-3 or TRBV12-4 and TRBJ2-7; D unclear. V was shortened by 4 bases and J by 1 base, with 14 bases between the two germline ends. The CDR3 has 15 amino acids. In nucleotides, the CDR3 is TGTGCCAGCAGTTGGTTCAGTGGTAGTTCCTACGAGCAGTACTTC. Protein sequence: CASSWFSGSSYEQYF.

The chain has TRBV25-1 and TRBJ2-1; 14 nucleotides match TRBD2. J was trimmed by 6 bases and V by 3 bases; bases with no gene match: 10. The CDR3 is 18 residues long. Per germline, CDR1 MGHDK and CDR2 SYGVNS. The CDR3: CASSDSRLAGGPRNEQFF. The CDR3 DNA reads as TGTGCCAGCAGTGACTCCCGACTAGCGGGAGGGCCACGCAATGAGCAGTTCTTC.

This clonotype has at least ten counts. The chain joins TRBV5-1 to TRBJ2-3; D is undetermined. The CDR3 runs 14 residues. Trimming pared 0 bases from V and 1 base from J, leaving 6 bases between. Germline-derived CDR1 and CDR2 are SGHRS and YFSETQ. The CDR3 is CASSLGSGTDTQYF. The CDR3 DNA reads TGCGCCAGCAGCTTGGGATCCGGCACAGATACGCAGTATTTT.

The V gene is TRBV7-2, the J gene TRBJ2-7; TRBD2 might be the D (6 bases). The CDR3 runs to 13 residues. Germline lookup yields CDR1 SGHTA and CDR2 FQGNSA. V was cut by 5 bases and J by 6 bases, with 14 bases left in between. CDR3 loop: CASSILLRGEQYF. For the CDR3, the DNA is TGTGCCAGCAGCATCCTATTGCGGGGCGAGCAGTACTTC.

In its sample, this clonotype was seen many times. The J gene is TRBJ1-5, the V gene TRBV5-1; the D gene is possibly TRBD1 (5 bases). This CDR3 is 16 amino acids long. With 0 bases removed from V and 3 bases from J, the gap between germline ends came to 13 bases. Germline assignment: CDR1 SGHRS and CDR2 YFSETQ. In DNA form, the CDR3 reads TGCGCCAGCAGCTTGGCCGGGCGGGGGGACAATCAGCCCCAGCATTTT. It yields the protein CASSLAGRGDNQPQHF.

The chain carries TRBV5-1 and TRBJ2-5; either TRBD1 or TRBD2 may fit D (5 bases each). CDR1 SGHRS and CDR2 YFSETQ come from the germline V gene. V was pared by 3 bases and J by 5 bases, with 17 bases between. This CDR3 spans 15 amino acids. CDR3 loop: CASSWSSGTGETQYF. The CDR3 region has the DNA TGCGCCAGCAGCTGGAGCTCCGGGACGGGGGAGACCCAGTACTTC.

In this sample, this clonotype turned up many times. DNA of the CDR3: TGTGCCAGCAGTTCGGGGTACACTGAAGCTTTCTTT. It translates to CASSSGYTEAFF. The chain uses TRBV6-5 and TRBJ1-1, with no clear D. The CDR3 consists of 12 residues. V shed 4 bases and J shed 3 bases, with 6 bases lying between them. Germline V gene lookup returns CDR1 MNHEY and CDR2 SVGAGI.

Note on this clonotype: Because the CDR3 is missing its conserved closing phenylalanine or tryptophan, this is likely a read error. The V call is TRBV4-1, the J call TRBJ1-2; D not certain. V lost 1 base, J lost 1 base, and 10 bases lay in between. Germline V gene lookup returns CDR1 MGHRA and CDR2 YSYEKL. The CDR3 is 15 residues long. CDR3 in DNA: TGCGCCAGCAGCCAAGTGTCCAGACGTAACTATGGCTACACCCTC. This codes for CASSQVSRRNYGYTL.

Many counts were recorded for this clonotype. The CDR3 sequence: CASSDQGRTSGGPTGELFF. CDR3 coding DNA: TGTGCCAGCAGTGACCAGGGTAGGACTAGCGGGGGCCCTACCGGGGAGCTGTTTTTT. The chain carries TRBV25-1 and TRBJ2-2; 13 bases map to TRBD2. Trimming removed 3 bases from V and 5 bases from J; junction bases left unmatched: 12. The CDR3 runs to 19 residues. The germline CDR1 and CDR2 sequences are MGHDK and SYGVNS.

This clonotype was found a few times. The chain recombines TRBV6-1 with TRBJ1-5; 10 bases agree with TRBD1. V shed 6 bases and J 1 base; nucleotides not matched to a gene: 9. CDR1 and CDR2 (germline): MNHNS, SASEGT. CDR3 length: 17 amino acids. DNA for the CDR3: TGTGCCAGCAGGGCGGGACAGGGGATTGGGAGCAATCAGCCCCAGCATTTT. This codes for CASRAGQGIGSNQPQHF.

This clonotype has a handful of counts. The rearrangement links TRBV3-1 to TRBJ1-5; D is ambiguous. The CDR3 length is 14 residues. Germline CDR1 reads LGHDT; CDR2 reads YNNKEL (reference sequence). V was trimmed by 6 bases and J by 6 bases, leaving 15 bases between them. The CDR3 coding sequence is TGTGCCAGCAGTTTCGGGAAACCGGGTCAGCCCCAGCATTTT. Encoded protein: CASSFGKPGQPQHF.

Points on this clonotype: Being one base from a much bigger clone, this may be a read error. CDR3 amino acids: CANSLYVPGQGPNEKLFF. CDR3 bases: TGTGCCAACAGTCTGTATGTCCCGGGACAGGGACCTAATGAAAAACTGTTTTTT. The chain combines TRBV27 with TRBJ1-4; TRBD1 aligns across 9 bases. The germline V gene encodes CDR1 MNHEY and CDR2 SMNVEV (reference sequence). The CDR3 has 18 residues.

This clonotype came up many times. The chain links TRBV12-3 or TRBV12-4 to TRBJ2-1, with 7 bases aligning to TRBD2. CDR3 length equals 17 residues. With 6 bases clipped from V and 7 bases from J, the junction kept 18 bases outside the gene matches. The CDR3 protein is CASSSPESGDAWNEQFF. The CDR3 bases are TGTGCCAGCAGCTCCCCGGAGAGCGGGGATGCTTGGAATGAGCAGTTCTTC.

This clonotype appeared many times. The chain has TRBV15 and TRBJ1-5; D remains ambiguous. Per the germline V gene, CDR1 is LNHNV and CDR2 is YYDKDF (reference sequence). V lost 0 bases and J lost 2, with 14 bases in between. This CDR3 contains 17 residues. For the CDR3, the DNA is TGTGCCACCAGCAGAGACCGAGGGTTGCGGGGCAATCAGCCCCAGCATTTT. This sequence encodes CATSRDRGLRGNQPQHF.

Note on this clonotype: One base away lies a much larger clone, so this may be a sequencing read error. The CDR3 ends on some other residue instead of the conserved phenylalanine or tryptophan, so this is likely a read error. This sequence joins TRBV7-8 and TRBJ2-1; 13 bases line up with TRBD2. CDR1 is SGHVS and CDR2 is FQNEAQ in the germline V gene. The CDR3 has 16 amino acids. V shed 1 base and J 6 bases; nucleotides not matched to a gene: 3. This chain's CDR3 is CASSLGLAGGGNEQFS. CDR3 coding DNA: TGTGCCAGCAGCTTAGGACTAGCGGGGGGAGGCAATGAGCAGTTCTCC.

This clonotype occurred many times. This chain links TRBV20-1 with TRBJ2-1; no clear D. V shed 0 bases and J shed 5 bases, with 11 bases lying between them. Germline V gene data show CDR1 as DFQATT and CDR2 as SNEGSKA (reference sequence). The CDR3 sequence is 14 residues long. The CDR3 DNA follows: TGCAGTGCTAGAGATCTGAAAGGGCACAATGAGCAGTTCTTC. It yields the protein CSARDLKGHNEQFF.

The chain couples TRBV20-1 to TRBJ2-7; 8 positions match TRBD1. The CDR3 totals 15 residues. Trimming cost V 0 bases and J 2 bases; bases outside gene matches: 6. In germline, CDR1 is DFQATT, CDR2 SNEGSKA (reference sequence). CDR3 amino acids: CSARDGGQGAYEQYF. DNA for the CDR3: TGCAGTGCTAGAGATGGCGGACAGGGAGCCTACGAGCAGTACTTC.

The genes are TRBV28 and TRBJ2-7; D is possibly TRBD2 (6 bases). CDR1 is MDHEN, CDR2 SYDVKM, per germline. V was cut by 1 base and J by 4 bases, with 11 bases left in between. The CDR3 runs to 14 residues. In nucleotides, the CDR3 is TGTGCCAGCAGTTTATACGAGGGAGGTTACGAGCAGTACTTC. The encoded protein is CASSLYEGGYEQYF.

This clonotype was seen ten or more times. The chain recombines TRBV6-5 with TRBJ1-1; the match to TRBD1 covers 7 bases. The V gene end was trimmed by 2 bases and the J gene end by 0 bases; junction bases not matched to a gene: 6. CDR1 is MNHEY and CDR2 is SVGAGI in the germline V gene. CDR3 length: 16 residues. CDR3 sequence (DNA): TGTGCCAGCAGTTACGGGACAGCCCTTATGAACACTGAAGCTTTCTTT. It yields the protein CASSYGTALMNTEAFF.

This clonotype was seen many times. This chain joins TRBV20-1 and TRBJ2-7, with D hard to call. This CDR3 has 14 amino acids. V lost 7 bases and J 0 bases, leaving 16 bases between the germline ends. Germline V lookup: CDR1 DFQATT, CDR2 SNEGSKA (reference sequence). Here the CDR3 DNA reads TGCAGTGTCCCGTCGGCTATAAGCTCCTACGAGCAGTACTTC. This gives the protein CSVPSAISSYEQYF.